The entry below gives a single T cell receptor beta chain sequence along with its context. Its target is not known. This record comes from a study of T-cell reconstitution after alpha-beta-depleted transplantation in children. Construction of the TCRbeta library involved unique molecular identifiers. TCRdb ran MiXCR on the PCR reads and lists one entry per CDR3 protein. The sample contains around 300,000 distinct CDR3 sequences, about a quarter of which appear only once. CDR3 length equals 15 residues. The germline V gene encodes CDR1 SEHNR and CDR2 FQNEAQ (reference sequence). Trimming took off 4 bases at V and 8 bases at J, with 20 bases between the two ends. Regarding the study as a whole: Surviving thymic progenitors and recipient T cells were the source of high TCRbeta diversity at day 60 in some patients. Newly produced T cells mostly provided counts and TCRbeta diversity after one year, as hyperexpanded clones declined. At around two months after transplant, the alpha-beta T cells were reportedly derived from several hundred expanded clones that came from non-depleted graft cells.

J is TRBJ1-2 and V is TRBV7-9, with no clear D. The source is a male patient under 18 who had a stem cell transplant for acute lymphoblastic leukemia, so the T cells may come from the graft donor. The specimen comprised PBMCs, mostly from graft donor cells, sampled 180 days after TCRalphabeta/CD19-depleted stem cell transplant. CDR3 protein: CASSSRSGGSPGYTF. CDR3 bases: TGTGCCAGCAGCTCGAGATCGGGAGGATCGCCCGGCTACACCTTC. Drawing the rest from reference TRBV7-9 and TRBJ1-2, the complete variable domain is DTGVSQNPRHKITKRGQNVTFRCDPISEHNRLYWYRQTLGQGPEFLTYFQNEAQLEKSRLLSDRFSAERPKGSFSTLEIQRTEQGDSAMYLCASSSRSGGSPGYTFGSGTRLTVV.